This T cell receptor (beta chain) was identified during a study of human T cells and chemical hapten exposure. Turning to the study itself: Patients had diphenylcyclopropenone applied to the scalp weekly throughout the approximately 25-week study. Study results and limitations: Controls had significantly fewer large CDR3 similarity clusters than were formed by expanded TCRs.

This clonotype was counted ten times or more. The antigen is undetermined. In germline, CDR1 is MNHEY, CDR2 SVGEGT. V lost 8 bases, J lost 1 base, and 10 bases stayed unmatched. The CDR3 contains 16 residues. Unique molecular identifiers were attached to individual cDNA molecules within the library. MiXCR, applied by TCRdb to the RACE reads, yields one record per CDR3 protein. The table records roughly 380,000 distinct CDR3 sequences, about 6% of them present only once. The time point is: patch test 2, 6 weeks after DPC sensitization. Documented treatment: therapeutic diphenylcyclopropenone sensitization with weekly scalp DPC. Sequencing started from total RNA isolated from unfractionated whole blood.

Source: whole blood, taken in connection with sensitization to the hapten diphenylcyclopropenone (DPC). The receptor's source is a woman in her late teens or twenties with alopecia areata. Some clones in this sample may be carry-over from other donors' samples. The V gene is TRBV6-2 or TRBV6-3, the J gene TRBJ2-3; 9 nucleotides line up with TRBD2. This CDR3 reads CASGTSWVRGTDTQYF. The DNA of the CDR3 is TGTGCCAGCGGGACTAGCTGGGTTCGGGGCACAGATACGCAGTATTTT.